This T cell receptor beta chain was retrieved from a study of immune cell composition in non-small cell lung cancer. Clones were read by immunoSEQ multiplex PCR, and TCRdb kept only the in-frame ones, dropping some. The sample consists of about 6,600 clones, 82% of them appearing once. This clone was seen only once. Its target is unknown. Study-wide results and limits: Tumour-associated clones >0.5% occurred in approximately 34% of adenocarcinomas, 75% of squamous. Dominant in vivo tumour-associated clones were not shown to share tumour-reactive sequences.

Normal lung was taken at the farthest possible site, at least 3 cm from tumour. Genomic DNA came from frozen unsorted single-cell suspensions. CDR1 and CDR2 from the germline V gene are SEHNR and FQNEAQ (reference sequence). V lost 4 bases to trimming and J lost 5 bases; unmatched junction nucleotides: 12. The CDR3 totals 16 residues. Sequencing used non-adjacent lung tissue. The V gene is TRBV7-9, the J gene TRBJ2-5; 8 nucleotides align to TRBD1. The TCR originated in a human donor with non-small cell lung cancer. In nucleotides, the CDR3 is TGTGCCAGCAGCTCAGACAGGGGCGGCTTGAGTGAGACCCAGTACTTC. Its protein product is CASSSDRGGLSETQYF.